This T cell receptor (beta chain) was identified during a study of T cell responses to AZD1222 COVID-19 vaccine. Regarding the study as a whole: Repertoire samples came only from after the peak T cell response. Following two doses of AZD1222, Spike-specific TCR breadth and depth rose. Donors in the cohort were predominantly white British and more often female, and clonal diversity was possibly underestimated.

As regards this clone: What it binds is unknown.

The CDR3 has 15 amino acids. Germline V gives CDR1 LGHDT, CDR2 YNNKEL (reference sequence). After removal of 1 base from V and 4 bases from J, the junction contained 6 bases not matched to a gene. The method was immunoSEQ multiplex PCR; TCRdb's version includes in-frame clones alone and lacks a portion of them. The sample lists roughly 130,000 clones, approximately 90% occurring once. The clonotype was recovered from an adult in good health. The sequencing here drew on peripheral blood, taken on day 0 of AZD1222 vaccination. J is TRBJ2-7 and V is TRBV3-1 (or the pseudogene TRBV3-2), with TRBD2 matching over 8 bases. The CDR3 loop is CASSQVGPSGYEQYF. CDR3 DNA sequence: TGTGCCAGCAGCCAAGTTGGGCCTAGCGGGTACGAGCAGTACTTC.